The source of this T cell receptor beta chain is a study of OX40 agonist ivuxolimab in advanced cancers. Looking at the study overall: The diagnoses of dose-escalation patients were hepatocellular carcinoma, melanoma, renal cell or head and neck cancer.

The data were produced by immunoSEQ multiplex PCR, yet TCRdb's version contains in-frame clones alone and is incomplete. The sample lists 55,000 to 85,000 clones; 80% were seen once. The CDR3 totals 15 residues. Per the germline V gene, CDR1 is MNHNY and CDR2 is SVGAGI (reference sequence). V was cut by 2 bases and J by 4 bases, with 12 bases left in between. The source of this sequence is an adult with an advanced solid tumor such as melanoma, head and neck, liver or kidney cancer. The sequencing used CD4+ or CD8+ T cells sorted from blood, collected in a trial of the OX40 agonist ivuxolimab. V usage is TRBV6-6 and J usage is TRBJ2-1, with D perhaps assigned TRBD1 or TRBD2 (5 bases each). The chain's CDR3 is CASSYPRGVYNEQFF. CDR3 sequence (DNA): TGTGCCAGCAGTTACCCTAGGGGAGTTTACAATGAGCAGTTCTTC.